What follows describes a single T cell receptor beta chain. Its antigen is undetermined. One base away lies a much larger clone, so this may be a sequencing read error. These data are taken from a study of molecular identifiers for immune sequencing clone quantification. TCRdb processed the PCR reads anew with MiXCR; each CDR3 protein has one entry. The data show approximately 630,000 distinct CDR3 sequences, approximately 24% seen once. Findings and caveats of the study: Identical TCR molecules that share a barcode could lead to an underestimation of highly expanded clone sizes. It was shown that clones above 20 RNA copies held over 99% of effector molecules, but under 1% in naive cells. A single cell's spiked Jurkat TCR RNA was reportedly detectable among one million naive cells.

Sorting defined naive CD8 T cells as CD8+CD4-CCR7+CD45RA+. Per the germline V gene, CDR1 is MNHEY and CDR2 is SVGEGT. Trimming pared 10 bases from V and 2 bases from J, leaving 22 bases between. The CDR3 has 16 residues. The chain uses TRBV6-2 or TRBV6-3 and TRBJ2-3, with D possibly TRBD1 on 5 matching bases. Sequencing was done on a sample of naive CD8+ T cells from blood, with Jurkat cell RNA spiked in. Subset noted: FACS-sorted CD8+CD4-CCR7+CD45RA+ naive T cells. This clonotype was obtained from a human donor in good health. Some libraries in this study had Jurkat cell RNA spiked in. CDR3 sequence reads: CANTNPVGQVTDTQYF. CDR3 DNA sequence: TGTGCCAACACGAACCCCGTCGGACAAGTCACAGATACGCAGTATTTT.